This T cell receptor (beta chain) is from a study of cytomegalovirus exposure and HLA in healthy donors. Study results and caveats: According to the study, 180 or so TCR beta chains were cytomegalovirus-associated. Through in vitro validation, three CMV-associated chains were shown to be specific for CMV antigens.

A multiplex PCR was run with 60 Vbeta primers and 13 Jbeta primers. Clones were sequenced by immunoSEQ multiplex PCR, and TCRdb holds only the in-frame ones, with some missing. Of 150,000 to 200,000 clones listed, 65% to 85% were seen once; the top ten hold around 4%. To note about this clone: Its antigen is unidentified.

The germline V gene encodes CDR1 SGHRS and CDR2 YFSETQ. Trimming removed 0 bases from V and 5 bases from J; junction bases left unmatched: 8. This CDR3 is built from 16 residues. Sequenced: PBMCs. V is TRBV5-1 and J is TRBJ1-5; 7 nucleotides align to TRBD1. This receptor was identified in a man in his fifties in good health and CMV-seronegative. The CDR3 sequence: CASSLGTGTEYQPQHF. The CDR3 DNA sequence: TGCGCCAGCAGCTTGGGGACCGGGACAGAATATCAGCCCCAGCATTTT. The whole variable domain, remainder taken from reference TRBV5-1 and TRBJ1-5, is KAGVTQTPRYLIKTRGQQVTLSCSPISGHRSVSWYQQTPGQGLQFLFEYFSETQRNKGNFPGRFSGRQFSNSRSEMNVSTLELGDSALYLCASSLGTGTEYQPQHFGDGTRLSIL.